This T cell receptor (beta chain) was identified in a study of T cells in Graves' hyperthyroidism and ophthalmopathy. Study conclusions and caveats: Researchers report that a 13 V-J model separated ophthalmopathy from stable hyperthyroidism. Appearing also in blood were most of the thyroid clonotypes expanded above 0.001.

Each diagnosis drew on symptoms, thyroxine, TRAb, thyroid ultrasound and orbital computed tomography findings. This clonotype was seen a few times. Its cognate antigen is unknown. RNA transcripts gave rise to amplified TCR beta CDR3 regions. The TCR CDR3 first-round RT-PCR relied on the HTBI primer set. TCRdb redid the calling of the multiplex PCR reads with MiXCR, one entry per CDR3 protein. The profile covers about 380,000 distinct CDR3 sequences, with around 20% appearing a single time and around two fifths taken by the ten largest. With V trimmed by 0 bases and J by 9 bases, 3 bases remained unmatched. The germline gives CDR1 SGHDT, CDR2 YYEEEE. This CDR3 spans 15 amino acids.

The sequence was collected from a man younger than 35 with Graves' ophthalmopathy. This chain uses TRBV5-6 with TRBJ2-2, with 12 bases identical to TRBD1. Sequencing used blood. DNA of the CDR3: TGTGCCAGCAGCTTGGGGGACAGGGGGCGCCGGGAGCTGTTTTTT. Its translation is CASSLGDRGRRELFF.